Below, 19 T cell receptor beta chains from the same sample are listed, as sequenced in a study of T cell responses to AZD1222 COVID-19 vaccine. Using immunoSEQ multiplex PCR, the repertoire was profiled, and TCRdb retains in-frame clones only, with some absent. The table shows some 120,000 clones, with just over 85% occurring only once. The starting material was peripheral blood, obtained on day 0 of AZD1222 vaccination. The source of these receptors is an adult in good health.

The V call is TRBV2, the J call TRBJ2-1; tentatively, D is TRBD1 (7 bases). Germline CDR1 reads SNHLY; CDR2 reads FYNNEI. The CDR3 runs to 15 residues. Trimming cost V 1 base and J 4 bases, with 11 bases left between them. The CDR3 loop reads CASSEEGGQYNEQFF. The CDR3 bases are TGTGCCAGCAGTGAAGAGGGGGGACAGTACAATGAGCAGTTCTTC.

This clone was recorded a few times. The chain links TRBV4-2 to TRBJ1-2; D is unresolved. The V end lost 1 base, the J end lost 6 bases, and 15 bases lay between the germline ends. Germline assignment: CDR1 LGHNA and CDR2 YNFKEQ. This CDR3 spans 15 amino acids. The CDR3 sequence is CASSQGQAGIDGYTF. The CDR3 nucleotides read TGTGCCAGCAGCCAAGGGCAAGCGGGTATCGATGGCTACACCTTC.

This chain joins TRBV29-1 and TRBJ1-5; TRBD1 is a possible D gene (5 bases). This CDR3 comprises 13 residues. Trimming left V 1 base short and J 3 bases short, with 7 bases between. Germline CDR1 SQVTM, CDR2 ANQGSEA. The CDR3 loop reads CSVEVGLNQPQHF. Here the CDR3 DNA reads TGCAGCGTTGAAGTGGGGCTCAATCAGCCCCAGCATTTT.

This sequence joins TRBV2 and TRBJ2-7, with D perhaps given as TRBD1 or TRBD2 (5 bases each). Germline CDR1 is SNHLY and CDR2 is FYNNEI. Trimming stripped 6 bases from V and 2 bases from J, with 17 bases between. The CDR3 covers 15 residues. The DNA of the CDR3 is TGTGCCAGCAGCGTGGGACGTTTATGGACCTACGAGCAGTACTTC. It codes for CASSVGRLWTYEQYF.

This chain uses TRBV19 with TRBJ2-2, with 11 bases identical to TRBD1. Germline CDR1 is LNHDA and CDR2 is SQIVND (reference sequence). V lost 7 bases, J lost 6 bases, and 10 bases stayed unmatched. CDR3 size: 16 residues. The CDR3: CASKRGGQGASGELFF. Written as DNA, the CDR3 is TGTGCCAGTAAAAGGGGCGGACAGGGGGCCTCCGGGGAGCTGTTTTTT.

This clone has only one observation. The CDR3 sequence: CASSQDAWTSGGLMTDTQYF. DNA for the CDR3: TGTGCCAGCAGCCAAGACGCGTGGACTAGCGGGGGGTTAATGACAGATACGCAGTATTTT. The chain uses TRBV14 and TRBJ2-3; 14 nucleotides line up with TRBD2. The length of the CDR3 is 20 residues. Germline V gene sequence: CDR1 SGHDN, CDR2 FVKESK. V lost 0 bases, J lost 3 bases, and 11 bases stayed unmatched. Combining the CDR3 with reference TRBV14 and TRBJ2-3 gives the whole variable domain EAGVTQFPSHSVIEKGQTVTLRCDPISGHDNLYWYRRVMGKEIKFLLHFVKESKQDESGMPNNRFLAERTGGTYSTLKVQPAELEDSGVYFCASSQDAWTSGGLMTDTQYFGPGTRLTVL.

This clone was recorded only once. In DNA, the CDR3 is TGTGCCAGCAGTCTCGGACAGGGCGATCTCTATGGCTACACCTTC. Protein sequence: CASSLGQGDLYGYTF. The chain has TRBV5-4 and TRBJ1-2, with 8 bases lining up with TRBD1. V was clipped by 5 bases and J by 4 bases; unmatched bases: 10. The CDR3 is made up of 15 amino acids. Germline CDR1 reads SGHNT; CDR2 reads YYREEE (reference sequence).

The rearrangement links TRBV5-1 to TRBJ2-7; TRBD1 agrees at 9 bases. V shed 0 bases, J shed 5 bases, and the junction held 9 bases outside the gene matches. From germline, CDR1 is SGHRS and CDR2 YFSETQ. This CDR3 region has 16 residues. In DNA, the CDR3 is TGCGCCAGCAGCTTGGCCGGGACAGGGTTTCAGAACGAGCAGTACTTC. This translates into CASSLAGTGFQNEQYF. Filled out from reference TRBV5-1 and TRBJ2-7, the complete variable domain reads KAGVTQTPRYLIKTRGQQVTLSCSPISGHRSVSWYQQTPGQGLQFLFEYFSETQRNKGNFPGRFSGRQFSNSRSEMNVSTLELGDSALYLCASSLAGTGFQNEQYFGPGTRLTVT.

The rearrangement joins TRBV2 to TRBJ1-5, with 9 bases aligning to TRBD1. CDR1 SNHLY and CDR2 FYNNEI come from the germline V gene. With 6 bases clipped from V and 3 bases from J, the junction kept 12 bases outside the gene matches. The length of the CDR3 is 17 residues. CDR3 loop: CASSTPADRGSNQPQHF. CDR3 DNA: TGTGCCAGCAGCACTCCTGCGGACAGGGGATCCAATCAGCCCCAGCATTTT.

The chain is built from TRBV29-1 and TRBJ1-5, with 7 bases aligning to TRBD1. Germline CDR1 SQVTM, CDR2 ANQGSEA. Trimming removed 6 bases from V and 3 bases from J; junction bases left unmatched: 8. The CDR3 has 14 residues. The CDR3 here is CSVAPTGNNQPQHF. CDR3 DNA sequence: TGCAGCGTGGCACCGACAGGGAACAATCAGCCCCAGCATTTT.

There are a few counts of this clone. The genes are TRBV6-1 and TRBJ2-2; 10 positions match TRBD2. The germline CDR1 and CDR2 sequences are MNHNS and SASEGT. The CDR3 has 16 amino acids. After removal of 4 bases from V and 6 bases from J, the junction contained 8 bases not matched to a gene. CDR3 in amino acids: CASSVPLAGASGELFF. As DNA, the CDR3 is TGTGCCAGCAGTGTCCCCCTAGCGGGAGCTTCCGGGGAGCTGTTTTTT.

This clone is a singleton in its sample. The J gene is TRBJ2-6, the V gene TRBV7-9; D not resolved. Germline V gives CDR1 SEHNR, CDR2 FQNEAQ (reference sequence). The CDR3 loop spans 13 amino acids. V was clipped by 8 bases and J by 1 base, with 6 bases between them. CDR3 sequence: CASLNSGANVLTF. The CDR3 DNA reads as TGTGCCAGCTTAAATTCTGGGGCCAACGTCCTGACTTTC.

The chain uses TRBV19 and TRBJ1-6, with 7 bases fitting TRBD1. Germline V gene lookup returns CDR1 LNHDA and CDR2 SQIVND (reference sequence). With V trimmed by 5 bases and J by 5 bases, 12 bases remained unmatched. The CDR3 consists of 17 residues. The CDR3 coding sequence is TGTGCCAGTAGTTCATCGACCCTGGGACAGAATAATTCACCCCTCCACTTT. Encoded protein: CASSSSTLGQNNSPLHF.

V usage is TRBV12-5 and J usage is TRBJ2-7, with D possibly being TRBD1 (5 bases). The CDR3 has 13 residues. Per the germline V gene, CDR1 is LGHNT and CDR2 is FRNRAP. Trimming removed 6 bases at V and 0 bases at J, with 9 bases between. The CDR3 protein is CASGADSSYEQYF. DNA for the CDR3: TGTGCTAGTGGCGCCGACAGCTCCTACGAGCAGTACTTC.

The chain is built from TRBV5-1 and TRBJ2-2, with D perhaps matching TRBD1 (5 bases). V gave up 4 bases and J gave up 6 bases, with 10 bases separating them. Germline-derived CDR1 and CDR2 are SGHRS and YFSETQ. This CDR3 region has 13 residues. The CDR3 region has the DNA TGCGCCAGCAGCCCCCAGGGCTCCGGGGAGCTGTTTTTT. Amino acids: CASSPQGSGELFF.

V usage is TRBV5-1 and J usage is TRBJ1-3; D is perhaps TRBD1 (5 bases). With 2 bases removed from V and 4 bases from J, the gap between germline ends came to 19 bases. The CDR3 totals 17 residues. The germline gives CDR1 SGHRS, CDR2 YFSETQ. As DNA, the CDR3 is TGCGCCAGCAGCTTCGAGCCTCCCCGGCAGGGAGGAAACACCATATATTTT. Translated: CASSFEPPRQGGNTIYF.

The chain is built from TRBV7-9 and TRBJ1-4; 7 bases match TRBD1. The V and J ends lost 5 bases and 5 bases, in that order; junction bases with no gene match: 8. CDR1 and CDR2 (germline): SEHNR, FQNEAQ (reference sequence). The CDR3 is 15 amino acids. DNA of the CDR3: TGTGCCAGCAGCACCCGACAGGGACTAAATGAAAAACTGTTTTTT. Amino acids: CASSTRQGLNEKLFF.

This rearrangement joins TRBV2 to TRBJ1-5; TRBD1 matches at 7 bases. CDR1 and CDR2 (germline): SNHLY, FYNNEI. CDR3 length equals 18 residues. With 8 bases clipped from V and 0 bases from J, the junction kept 16 bases outside the gene matches. For the CDR3, the DNA is TGTGCCAGCTCTCGGGACAGAGAGCCGATTTATAGCAATCAGCCCCAGCATTTT. Its translation: CASSRDREPIYSNQPQHF. Full variable domain (missing parts from reference TRBV2 and TRBJ1-5): EPEVTQTPSHQVTQMGQEVILRCVPISNHLYFYWYRQILGQKVEFLVSFYNNEISEKSEIFDDQFSVERPDGSNFTLKIRSTKLEDSAMYFCASSRDREPIYSNQPQHFGDGTRLSIL.

V and J are TRBV4-3 and TRBJ1-2; 12 positions agree with TRBD1. Germline CDR1 reads LGHNA; CDR2 reads YSLEER. After removal of 8 bases from V and 4 bases from J, the junction contained 14 bases not matched to a gene. This CDR3 region has 17 residues. CDR3 sequence (DNA): TGCGCCAGCCGTCGCGGGACAGGGGGCCATGGGGGCTATGGCTACACCTTC. This codes for CASRRGTGGHGGYGYTF.